This T cell receptor beta chain is drawn from a study of human T cells and chemical hapten exposure listed by TCRdb under 2021. Regarding the study in general: For sensitization, 2% DPC in acetone was applied to a 2 cm by 2 cm area of upper inner arm skin. Throughout the study period of roughly five months, patients also received therapeutic DPC doses to the scalp every week. Patch tests used Finn chambers with 0.01% DPC on the upper back, scored after 6 days by International Contact Dermatitis Research Group standards. The patient cohort, mostly female, included alopecia areata with under or over 50% scalp involvement, alopecia totalis and alopecia universalis. Libraries were pooled for sequencing, and per-sample TCR yields varied mainly because of small differences in library volumes within the pool. Peripheral blood TCR repertoire changes were tracked in vivo in alopecia patients during primary and secondary sensitization to the hapten diphenylcyclopropenone (DPC). Blood was sampled from patients pre-sensitization (week 0) and at 2, 6 and about 24 weeks after DPC sensitization. Blood for TCR sequencing was provided by twenty-nine alopecia patients at one to four time points (pre-sensitization, 2, 6 and 24 weeks).

What the work shows at the level of the full study, not this receptor alone: Alopecia, a presumed autoimmune disease, was present in all patients, so the immune response of the patients might differ from that of healthy individuals. Patch test score correlated positively with the number of PT1 expanded TCRs, reaching significance at thresholds 8, 16 and 32 but not at 4. After repeated subsampling, the strength of the expansion versus patch-test correlation and the threshold at which it became significant changed. DPC sensitization did not change how many TCRs were above 1 in 1000 frequency, and no evidence was found of alterations in global repertoire structure. Expanded TCRs formed significantly more large CDR3 similarity clusters than pre-sensitization or healthy control sets, consistent with antigen-driven responses.

The library was obtained by RACE. This sample was sequenced with a NextSeq 500. Library preparation attached unique molecular identifiers to individual cDNA molecules for quantitative, reproducible TCR counting. Each blood RNA sample was used to sequence both TCR alpha and TCR beta chains. The source study handled its data this way. Samples had a median of about 96,000 TCRs, with a range from about 23,224 to 690,600. V, J and CDR3 annotation of the TCR reads was performed with the Decombinator software suite. Every sample was subsampled to the same number of TCRs (28,000) for the PS versus PT1 abundance plots. Expanded TCRs were defined as absent before sensitization and observed at least eight times at the 2-week time point. The public reads were reanalyzed by TCRdb: fastp trimming at Q25, MiXCR alignment, in-frame beta chains only. Records with the same CDR3 protein are collapsed into one entry carrying the most frequent genes and DNA. The V and J calls follow TCRdb's processing rather than the paper's. Counted in this sample were 150,000 to 200,000 distinct CDR3 sequences; about 14% of them appeared once. Less than 2% of the sample lies in the top ten.

Sample time point, as interpreted from the label and publication: patch test 1, 2 weeks after DPC sensitization. The treatment or condition label corresponds to: therapeutic diphenylcyclopropenone sensitization with weekly scalp DPC. Blood at each patch-test visit was drawn before the patch test was applied. Patients were eligible if aged 18 to 70, diagnosed with alopecia and judged suitable for DPC therapy, and pregnant patients were excluded. Total RNA was extracted from unfractionated whole blood collected in Tempus Blood RNA tubes. In this sample, this clonotype turned up a few times. Its cognate antigen has yet to be identified. Within one base of it there is no much larger clone, and no base qualities were kept. This sample comprised whole blood, obtained in connection with sensitization to the hapten diphenylcyclopropenone (DPC). This receptor was taken from a woman aged 25 to 39 with alopecia areata. Some clones in this sample may be carry-over from other donors' samples.

The CDR3 loop reads CASSSDRGVSTDTQYF. In nucleotides, the sequence is TGCGCCAGCAGTTCCGACAGGGGCGTTAGCACAGATACGCAGTATTTT. The chain couples TRBV5-1 to TRBJ2-3; 8 central bases correspond to TRBD1. There are 16 amino acids in the CDR3, from cysteine to phenylalanine inclusive. Only the CDR3 DNA is retained, 48 bases long and in frame from the first base. Germline trimming: 5 bases from V, 0 bases from J; junction bases outside gene matches: 8. CDR1 and CDR2, per the germline V gene, are SGHRS and YFSETQ.